A single sample gave rise to the 14 T cell receptor beta chains below, sequenced in a study of Ad26.COV2.S vaccination and SARS-CoV-2 variants. The protocol was immunoSEQ multiplex PCR, while the TCRdb copy is restricted to in-frame clones and leaves out a portion. The sample lists more than 400,000 clones; over 80% were seen once. The treatment here: about 20 received Ad26.COV2.S at low or high dose, single or two shots; 5 received placebo; per-sample allocation not given. Day 63 following the first vaccine or placebo injection was when the samples were taken. The sample here was peripheral blood, taken in a trial of Ad26.COV2.S vaccine versus placebo. The receptor set was obtained from a person between 18 and 60 years old who received the Ad26.COV2.S COVID-19 vaccine or a placebo.

The J gene is TRBJ2-3, the V gene TRBV9; D gene uncertain. V lost 4 bases, J lost 6 bases, and 15 bases lay in between. The CDR3 length is 14 residues. Germline-derived CDR1 and CDR2 are SGDLS and YYNGEE. CDR3 coding DNA: TGTGCCAGCAGCCCAAGCGTAGTGGTTGATACGCAGTATTTT. Translated, it gives CASSPSVVVDTQYF. Filled out from reference TRBV9 and TRBJ2-3, the complete variable domain reads DSGVTQTPKHLITATGQRVTLRCSPRSGDLSVYWYQQSLDQGLQFLIQYYNGEERAKGNILERFSAQQFPDLHSELNLSSLELGDSALYFCASSPSVVVDTQYFGPGTRLTVL.

This clone was counted a single time. The chain combines TRBV6-5 with TRBJ1-1, with 9 bases lining up with TRBD1. The junction had 8 bases not matched to a gene; V was cut back by 5 bases and J by 7 bases. The germline CDR1 and CDR2 sequences are MNHEY and SVGAGI. This CDR3 is built from 14 residues. The CDR3 bases are TGTGCCAGCAGTCACGGGACAGGGTTCCTTGAAGCTTTCTTT. Protein: CASSHGTGFLEAFF.

The chain carries TRBV6-2 or TRBV6-3 and TRBJ2-7, with 9 bases that match TRBD1. The V gene's germline CDR1 is MNHEY and CDR2 SVGEGT. This CDR3 spans 17 amino acids. After removal of 0 bases from V and 5 bases from J, the junction contained 11 bases not matched to a gene. CDR3 DNA: TGTGCCAGCAGTTACTCAGCCGGGACAGGGCCCTCACACGAGCAGTACTTC. Protein: CASSYSAGTGPSHEQYF.

The rearrangement joins TRBV4-1 to TRBJ2-2; unclear D gene. The CDR3 runs to 16 residues. V lost 0 bases, J lost 4 bases, and 12 bases lay in between. Germline CDR1 reads MGHRA; CDR2 reads YSYEKL. CDR3 nucleotide sequence: TGCGCCAGCAGCCAAGATTCCCAGGTGATCACCGGGGAGCTGTTTTTT. Protein product: CASSQDSQVITGELFF.

The CDR3 spells CASRRVGQNTEAFF. CDR3 nucleotide sequence: TGTGCCAGTAGGCGAGTCGGGCAGAACACTGAAGCTTTCTTT. The chain couples TRBV19 to TRBJ1-1; D is ambiguous. This CDR3 contains 14 residues. Germline CDR1 and CDR2: LNHDA and SQIVND (reference sequence). Trimming removed 6 bases at V and 1 base at J, with 12 bases between.

The V and J genes are TRBV10-3 and TRBJ1-2, with D unresolved. V was trimmed by 11 bases and J by 1 base, leaving 14 bases between them. The CDR3 extends over 13 amino acids. Germline assignment: CDR1 ENHRY and CDR2 SYGVKD. The CDR3 here is CALQKGDNYGYTF. The DNA of the CDR3 is TGTGCCTTGCAGAAAGGAGATAACTATGGCTACACCTTC.

The chain joins TRBV4-2 to TRBJ2-2; 8 bases agree with TRBD2. Germline CDR1 is LGHNA and CDR2 is YNFKEQ. The CDR3 extends over 15 amino acids. Trimming cost V 2 bases and J 7 bases; bases outside gene matches: 6. This chain's CDR3 is CASSQSGGEDGELFF. The CDR3 nucleotides read TGTGCCAGCAGCCAATCCGGGGGGGAGGACGGGGAGCTGTTTTTT.

To note about this clone: Other nucleotide sequences in the sample specify the same CDR3. This sequence joins TRBV28 and TRBJ1-1, with D possibly matching TRBD1 (6 bases). Germline V gene sequence: CDR1 MDHEN, CDR2 SYDVKM. Trimming cost V 3 bases and J 5 bases, with 13 bases left between them. This CDR3 comprises 14 residues. In DNA form, the CDR3 reads TGTGCCAGCAGTTTTAGGGGGGCGCGTACTGAAGCTTTCTTT. Translated: CASSFRGARTEAFF. Full variable domain (rest looked up from reference TRBV28 and TRBJ1-1): DVKVTQSSRYLVKRTGEKVFLECVQDMDHENMFWYRQDPGLGLRLIYFSYDVKMKEKGDIPEGYSVSREKKERFSLILESASTNQTSMYLCASSFRGARTEAFFGQGTRLTVV.

The chain couples TRBV27 to TRBJ1-2; 11 bases are shared with TRBD1. The CDR3 is 15 residues long. With V trimmed by 2 bases and J by 5 bases, 4 bases remained unmatched. Germline V gives CDR1 MNHEY, CDR2 SMNVEV (reference sequence). For the CDR3, the DNA is TGTGCCAGCAGTTTAGTCGGGACAGGGGGATATGGCTACACCTTC. This codes for CASSLVGTGGYGYTF.

This clone was picked up a small number of times. The CDR3 DNA is TGTGCCACACAGGGATTCTACGAGCAGTACTTC. It yields the protein CATQGFYEQYF. The chain carries TRBV10-3 and TRBJ2-7, with D perhaps matching TRBD1 (6 bases). Germline V gene sequence: CDR1 ENHRY, CDR2 SYGVKD. The length of the CDR3 is 11 residues. Trimming removed 10 bases at V and 3 bases at J, with 10 bases between.

The genes are TRBV7-2 and TRBJ1-2, with D hard to call. This CDR3 has 17 residues. Germline V gives CDR1 SGHTA, CDR2 FQGNSA. V shed 2 bases and J shed 4 bases, with 20 bases lying between them. The CDR3 region has the DNA TGTGCCAGCAGCTTAAACGCTATAGCGGGAGACGGCTATGGCTACACCTTC. Residues: CASSLNAIAGDGYGYTF.

This clone occurred once. This rearrangement joins TRBV27 to TRBJ2-2; 7 bases map to TRBD1. The junction had 3 bases not matched to a gene; V was cut back by 3 bases and J by 2 bases. CDR1 and CDR2 (germline): MNHEY, SMNVEV (reference sequence). The CDR3 length is 15 residues. CDR3 sequence reads: CASSFRDSNTGELFF. CDR3 sequence (DNA): TGTGCCAGCAGTTTTAGGGACAGCAACACCGGGGAGCTGTTTTTT.

V is TRBV30 and J is TRBJ2-7; D possibly uses TRBD1 or TRBD2 (7 bases each). Trimming stripped 8 bases from V and 0 bases from J, with 11 bases between. The CDR3 is 12 residues long. Germline V gene data show CDR1 as GTSNPN and CDR2 as SVGIG (reference sequence). CDR3 protein: CARGDSSYEQYF. CDR3 coding DNA: TGTGCCCGGGGGGACAGCTCCTACGAGCAGTACTTC.

V and J are TRBV5-1 and TRBJ2-2, with TRBD1 identical over 8 bases. This CDR3 region has 16 residues. From germline, CDR1 is SGHRS and CDR2 YFSETQ. V trimming: 2 bases; J trimming: 1 base; junction bases outside the gene matches: 4. The CDR3: CASSFRDRQNTGELFF. The CDR3 bases are TGCGCCAGCAGCTTCCGGGACAGGCAGAACACCGGGGAGCTGTTTTTT.